The 3 T cell receptor beta chains presented below share a single source sample, sequenced in a study of T cell changes during pregnancy in multiple sclerosis. Method: immunoSEQ multiplex PCR; TCRdb's copy keeps in-frame clones and lacks some. The data show more than 14,000 clones, 80% to 90% seen once. The sequencing here drew on CD8+ T cells from peripheral blood mononuclear cells, taken in the first trimester of pregnancy. The receptor source for this set is a female donor with multiple sclerosis, enrolled in a pregnancy study.

V is TRBV28 and J is TRBJ2-6; 8 bases match TRBD1. Germline CDR1 reads MDHEN; CDR2 reads SYDVKM. The CDR3 spans 16 residues. Losses at the gene ends were 8 bases for V and 0 bases for J; bases not matched to a gene: 6. The CDR3 sequence is CASLTGDISGANVLTF. CDR3 coding DNA: TGTGCCAGCCTGACAGGGGATATCTCTGGGGCCAACGTCCTGACTTTC. Variable domain in full (rest from reference TRBV28 and TRBJ2-6): DVKVTQSSRYLVKRTGEKVFLECVQDMDHENMFWYRQDPGLGLRLIYFSYDVKMKEKGDIPEGYSVSREKKERFSLILESASTNQTSMYLCASLTGDISGANVLTFGAGSRLTVL.

This chain uses TRBV27 with TRBJ2-5; D possibly corresponds to TRBD1 (6 bases). Per germline, CDR1 MNHEY and CDR2 SMNVEV (reference sequence). Deletions cut 5 bases from V and 4 bases from J, with 14 bases between. The CDR3 runs to 14 residues. The CDR3, as DNA: TGTGCCAGCAGTCCTGACCAGGGGCCAGAGACCCAGTACTTC. As protein: CASSPDQGPETQYF.

The chain is built from TRBV5-1 and TRBJ2-1; D unresolved. Germline values: CDR1 SGHRS, CDR2 YFSETQ. V shed 2 bases and J shed 8 bases, with 17 bases lying between them. CDR3 length equals 15 residues. The DNA for the CDR3 is TGCGCCAGCAGCTTTGAGGCTCCACCACGGGATGAGCAGTTCTTC. Translating gives CASSFEAPPRDEQFF. The entire variable domain, with the rest obtained from reference TRBV5-1 and TRBJ2-1, is as follows: KAGVTQTPRYLIKTRGQQVTLSCSPISGHRSVSWYQQTPGQGLQFLFEYFSETQRNKGNFPGRFSGRQFSNSRSEMNVSTLELGDSALYLCASSFEAPPRDEQFFGPGTRLTVL.